These T cell receptor beta chains were read from a single sample in a study of OX40 agonist ivuxolimab in advanced cancers. Measured with immunoSEQ multiplex PCR; TCRdb has only the in-frame clones, and not every one. The data contain 15,000 to 20,000 clones, less than 85% of them seen just once; the ten biggest clones take up 30% to 40%. The source was CD4+ or CD8+ T cells sorted from blood, collected in a trial of the OX40 agonist ivuxolimab. The receptor set was obtained from an adult with an advanced solid tumor such as melanoma, head and neck, liver or kidney cancer. The conserved cysteine and the conserved F or W are not part of the CDR3 here. Rows give clone size only sometimes, using once, few, many, or a class for an expanded clone.

V gene,clone size,J gene,CDR3 protein
TRBV14,.,TRBJ2-1,ASSQGKYNEQF
TRBV6-5,.,TRBJ1-1,ASSYRGWDTEAF
TRBV9,.,TRBJ1-3,ASSAGTVPGNIIY
TRBV27,.,TRBJ2-7,ASSFGTGSSYEQY
TRBV7-9,.,TRBJ2-1,ASSLGQMGEQF
TRBV5-1,.,TRBJ2-5,ASSLAQETQY
TRBV30,.,TRBJ2-7,AWVGDLPSYEQY
TRBV5-1,.,TRBJ2-7,ASSFTQGAGEQY
TRBV5-6,.,TRBJ2-7,ASSFWTGGNEQY
TRBV4-3,.,TRBJ2-7,ASSPDEGPYEQY
TRBV7-2,.,TRBJ2-7,ASSFGGSSYEQY
TRBV28,.,TRBJ2-7,ASSQGAAGYEQY
TRBV9,once,.,ASSGEGYEQY
TRBV27,.,TRBJ1-1,ASSFTGMGTEAF
TRBV7-9,medium-sized,TRBJ2-2,ASSPTENTGELF
TRBV6-5,once,TRBJ1-1,ASSYSGRTEAF
TRBV15,.,TRBJ1-1,ATSRGGTANTEAF
TRBV7-9,once,TRBJ2-5,ASSWDSLQETQY
TRBV7-8,.,TRBJ2-1,ASSSSGRGDNEQF
TRBV7-5,.,TRBJ2-7,ARSPRGGRTSGGPAYEQY
TRBV5-4,.,TRBJ2-7,ASSLDGTAYEQY
TRBV9,medium-sized,TRBJ2-7,ASSVGQGINEQY
TRBV19,.,TRBJ1-1,ASRILDGPDTEAF
TRBV28,.,TRBJ1-5,ASSLATPGQGNQPQH
TRBV5-1,.,TRBJ2-1,ASSLEDHYNEQF
TRBV12-5,.,TRBJ2-3,ASGFIDTQY
TRBV9,once,TRBJ2-3,ASSEPTSGDSTDTQY
TRBV7-6,.,TRBJ2-7,ASSLDPVSYEQY
TRBV28,few,TRBJ1-1,ASSLGNTEAF
TRBV6-5,once,TRBJ2-7,ASALGGEQY
TRBV30,once,TRBJ1-2,AWSPRLGLLYGYT
TRBV28,.,TRBJ2-5,ASSSGTRYQETQY
TRBV4-1,once,.,ASSQGFATNYEQY
TRBV6-5,.,TRBJ1-2,ASSYDGLYGYT
TRBV19,.,TRBJ1-5,ASSPWAWSHQPQH
TRBV9,.,.,ASSVADRGLAVAQETQY
TRBV5-1,few,TRBJ2-1,ASSWTGSSYNEQF
TRBV27,.,TRBJ2-7,ASRPQGGPYEQY
TRBV9,.,TRBJ2-1,ASSVSLGADYNEQF
TRBV7-9,few,TRBJ2-5,ASSFGRGETQY
TRBV6-5,.,TRBJ1-1,ASSYFSNTEAF
TRBV11-2,.,TRBJ1-4,ASSSGQGGSEKLF
TRBV5-4,.,TRBJ2-7,ASSLGASPYEQY
TRBV11-2,.,TRBJ2-1,ASSPAGGYNEQF
TRBV29-1,.,TRBJ2-1,SVAPLVAGGYNEQF
TRBV7-2,.,TRBJ1-1,ASSSPRIGEAF
TRBV6-5,.,TRBJ1-1,ASRISESGIEAF
TRBV5-8,few,TRBJ1-1,ASSLWREGTEAF
TRBV9,.,TRBJ2-7,ASSFSGSYEQY
TRBV9,.,TRBJ2-1,ASSVAQGRLSPYNEQF
TRBV7-9,once,TRBJ2-3,ASSSPGVSTDTQY
TRBV6-5,few,TRBJ1-1,ASSYLEGDTEAF
TRBV11-2,.,TRBJ1-1,ASSLEGRMNTEAF
TRBV27,.,TRBJ2-1,ATIAGGSNEQF
TRBV19,.,TRBJ2-3,ASSIRASGSTDTQY